The rows below give T cell receptor beta chains drawn from one sample of a study of T cell responses to AZD1222 COVID-19 vaccine. TCRdb keeps only in-frame clones here, not all; method: immunoSEQ multiplex PCR. The sample records about 86,000 clones, approximately 80% being singletons. The sample here was peripheral blood, taken on day 0 of AZD1222 vaccination. The receptors stem from an adult in good health. Both conserved end residues are part of each CDR3. D genes are given only for firm matches.

V	D	J	CDR3
TRBV7-2	.	TRBJ2-7	CASSLRRDYEQYF
TRBV6-5	TRBD1	TRBJ2-4	CASTGTGNIQYF
TRBV30	TRBD2	TRBJ2-7	CAWSPPPRLAQTYEQYF
TRBV3-1/TRBV3-2	TRBD2	TRBJ2-1	CASSAYSGSGNEQFF
TRBV7-2	.	TRBJ2-7	CASSKQRGGMWYEQYF
TRBV5-1	TRBD2	TRBJ2-1	CASSRASGSEWWNEQFF
TRBV2	TRBD1	TRBJ2-5	CASSGTGGLETQYF
TRBV18	TRBD1	TRBJ2-7	CASSPLGTGSIEQYF
TRBV5-1	TRBD2	TRBJ2-1	CASSTLAGTFNEQFF
TRBV9	TRBD2	TRBJ2-1	CASSVGLAGYNEQFF
TRBV6-5	.	TRBJ1-2	CASTLRRGGSGYTF
TRBV9	.	TRBJ2-1	CASSRMINSYNEQFF
TRBV19	TRBD2	TRBJ2-7	CASSAGALARPFSYEQYF
TRBV24-1	.	TRBJ2-3	CATSDLQKSSDTQYF
TRBV6-5	.	TRBJ1-1	CASSYQRNTEAFF
TRBV3-1/TRBV3-2	.	TRBJ2-5	CASSPGAGTQETQYF
TRBV3-1/TRBV3-2	.	TRBJ1-5	CASSQGNQPQHF
TRBV18	.	TRBJ2-1	CASSPRQLGTRNEQFF
TRBV10-3	.	TRBJ2-1	CAISEQIGRTYNEQFF
TRBV2	.	TRBJ1-5	CASQGGGVNQPQHF
TRBV5-4	TRBD2	TRBJ2-3	CASSPAGVGTDTQYF
TRBV24-1	.	TRBJ2-3	CATSDPTIPGAGDTQYF
TRBV11-2	TRBD1	TRBJ2-7	CASSQQGFEQYF
TRBV7-8	.	TRBJ2-5	CASSPPPIGRLETQYF
TRBV30	TRBD1	TRBJ2-7	CAWIGQVSYEQYF
TRBV18	TRBD2	TRBJ2-1	CASSASTSRNDNEQFF
TRBV20-1	.	TRBJ2-7	CSARQNYEQYF
TRBV5-1	TRBD2	TRBJ2-5	CASSLLAGEETQYF
TRBV18	TRBD1	TRBJ1-4	CASSQVQGRNEKLFF
TRBV28	.	TRBJ1-2	CATYLTAYGYTF
TRBV6-5	.	TRBJ1-1	CASSYEVTALNTEAFF
TRBV7-9	.	TRBJ2-3	CASSLVAGLGPYAQYF
TRBV5-8	TRBD1	TRBJ2-1	CASSRTGISYNEQFF
TRBV9	.	TRBJ1-4	CASSSQGTPGEKLFF
TRBV7-9	TRBD2	TRBJ2-1	CASSLVSGGYNEQFF
TRBV28	TRBD2	TRBJ2-5	CASSRTSRYQETQYF
TRBV5-8	.	TRBJ2-6	CASTPRGDGANVLTF
TRBV7-9	TRBD2	TRBJ2-1	CAPQREGILVHNEQFF
TRBV5-1	.	TRBJ1-1	CASSPGGGSEAFF
TRBV2	TRBD1	TRBJ1-2	CASSLPGTGHYGYTF
TRBV30	TRBD2	TRBJ2-7	CAWSVGLEDEQYF
TRBV4-3	TRBD2	TRBJ2-1	CASSQDRIAGAAYNEQFF
TRBV9	TRBD2	TRBJ2-3	CASSVEIPGGEGVDTQYF
TRBV7-2	.	TRBJ2-1	CASSLYWRLYSGNEQFF
TRBV5-1	.	TRBJ2-3	CASSLPGGSGTDTQYF
TRBV2	TRBD2	TRBJ2-5	CATALAEETQYF
TRBV7-9	.	TRBJ1-1	CASSPFGQMNTEAFF
TRBV18	.	TRBJ1-3	CASSPGASSGNTIYF
TRBV28	.	TRBJ2-3	CASSLRDTQYF
TRBV7-8	.	TRBJ2-1	CASSPTRASQFF
TRBV9	.	TRBJ2-7	CASSPWPTRVSLQYF
TRBV6-2/TRBV6-3	TRBD1	TRBJ2-1	CASSYGTGGLMFNEQFF
TRBV3-1/TRBV3-2	.	TRBJ2-4	CASSLHDRAKNIQYF
TRBV2	.	TRBJ1-3	CASSLRAVAGNTIYF
TRBV13	.	TRBJ1-2	CASSSTRGNYGYTF
TRBV5-1	TRBD2	TRBJ2-3	CAAATSGGDTQYF
TRBV6-5	TRBD2	TRBJ2-5	CASSYSGTSGQETQYF
TRBV28	.	TRBJ1-5	CATTPGTNNQPQHF
TRBV6-5	.	TRBJ1-3	CASRNRQVGGNTIYF
TRBV6-5	TRBD1	TRBJ1-2	CASSYSTGGGGYGYTF